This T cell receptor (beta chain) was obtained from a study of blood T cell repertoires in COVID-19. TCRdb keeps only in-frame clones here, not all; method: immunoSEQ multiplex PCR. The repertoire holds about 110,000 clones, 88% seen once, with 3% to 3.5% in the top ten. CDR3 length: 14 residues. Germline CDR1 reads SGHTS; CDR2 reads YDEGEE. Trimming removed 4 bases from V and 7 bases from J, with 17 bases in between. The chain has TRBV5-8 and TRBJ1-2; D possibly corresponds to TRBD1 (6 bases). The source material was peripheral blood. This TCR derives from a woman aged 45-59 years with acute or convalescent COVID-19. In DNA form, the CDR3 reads TGTGCCAGCAGCCCCAAGGGGGGGCTGCGTGGCTACACCTTC. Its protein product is CASSPKGGLRGYTF. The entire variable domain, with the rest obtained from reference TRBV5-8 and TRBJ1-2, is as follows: EAGVTQSPTHLIKTRGQQATLRCSPISGHTSVYWYQQALGLGLQFLLWYDEGEERNRGNFPPRFSGRQFPNYSSELNVNALELEDSALYLCASSPKGGLRGYTFGSGTRLTVV.